The clone carrying this T cell receptor (beta chain) was recorded a few times. The CDR3 runs 13 residues. Trimming shortened V by 4 bases and J by 1 base, and 7 bases separated the two germline ends. Germline-derived CDR1 and CDR2 are SGHVS and FNYEAQ. The data derive from a study of T cells after yellow fever vaccination. Universal primer sites and UMIs were introduced during 5'RACE template-switching synthesis of TCR cDNA. TCRdb reanalysed the 5' RACE reads using MiXCR and keeps one entry per CDR3 protein. The sample records 300,000 to 400,000 distinct CDR3 sequences, 8.5% to 10% being singletons. The receptor's source is a man aged 18-30 years who received the YFV17D yellow fever vaccine. The source material was PBMCs, sampled on the day of the first yellow fever vaccination. This chain connects TRBV7-6 to TRBJ2-5, with D possibly called TRBD1 or TRBD2 (5 bases each). CDR3 in amino acids: CASSSGTQETQYF. The CDR3 coding sequence is TGTGCCAGCAGCTCCGGGACCCAAGAGACCCAGTACTTC.